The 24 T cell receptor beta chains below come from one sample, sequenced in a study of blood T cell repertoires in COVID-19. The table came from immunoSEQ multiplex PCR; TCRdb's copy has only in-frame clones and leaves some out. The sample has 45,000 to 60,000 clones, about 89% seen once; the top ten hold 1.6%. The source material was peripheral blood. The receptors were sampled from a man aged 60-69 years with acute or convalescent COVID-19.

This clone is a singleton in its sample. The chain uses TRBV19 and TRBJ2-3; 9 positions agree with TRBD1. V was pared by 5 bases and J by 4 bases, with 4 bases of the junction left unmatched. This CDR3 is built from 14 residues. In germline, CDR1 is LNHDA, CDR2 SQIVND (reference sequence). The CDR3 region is CASSLGQGADTQYF. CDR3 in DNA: TGTGCCAGTAGTTTGGGACAGGGTGCAGATACGCAGTATTTT.

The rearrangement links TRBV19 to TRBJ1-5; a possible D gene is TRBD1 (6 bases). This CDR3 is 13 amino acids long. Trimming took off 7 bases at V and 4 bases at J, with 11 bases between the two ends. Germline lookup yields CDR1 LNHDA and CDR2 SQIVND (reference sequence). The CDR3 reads CASNTGQNQPQHF. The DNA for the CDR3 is TGTGCCAGTAATACAGGGCAGAATCAGCCCCAGCATTTT.

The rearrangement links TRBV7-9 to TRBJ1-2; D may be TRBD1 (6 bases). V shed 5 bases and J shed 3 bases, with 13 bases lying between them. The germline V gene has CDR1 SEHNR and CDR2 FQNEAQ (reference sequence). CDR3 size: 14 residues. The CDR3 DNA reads TGTGCCAGCAGCCATGACAGGTCGGACTATGGCTACACCTTC. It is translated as CASSHDRSDYGYTF.

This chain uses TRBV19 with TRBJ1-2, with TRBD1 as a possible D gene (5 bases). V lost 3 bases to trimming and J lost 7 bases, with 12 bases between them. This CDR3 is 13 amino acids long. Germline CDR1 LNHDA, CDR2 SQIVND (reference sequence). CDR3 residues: CASSILQGGGYTF. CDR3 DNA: TGTGCCAGTAGTATTTTGCAGGGTGGTGGCTACACCTTC.

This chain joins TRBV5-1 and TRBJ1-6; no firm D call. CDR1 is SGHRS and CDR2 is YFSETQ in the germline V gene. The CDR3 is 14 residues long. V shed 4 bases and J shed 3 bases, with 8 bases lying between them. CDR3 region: CASSPDIYNSPLHF. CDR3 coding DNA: TGCGCCAGCAGCCCCGACATCTATAATTCACCCCTCCACTTT.

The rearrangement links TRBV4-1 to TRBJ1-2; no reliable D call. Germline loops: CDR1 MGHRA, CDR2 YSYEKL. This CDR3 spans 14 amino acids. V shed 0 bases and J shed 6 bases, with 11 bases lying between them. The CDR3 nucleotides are TGCGCCAGCAGCCAAGAAGCCGGAGATGATGGCTACACCTTC. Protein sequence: CASSQEAGDDGYTF.

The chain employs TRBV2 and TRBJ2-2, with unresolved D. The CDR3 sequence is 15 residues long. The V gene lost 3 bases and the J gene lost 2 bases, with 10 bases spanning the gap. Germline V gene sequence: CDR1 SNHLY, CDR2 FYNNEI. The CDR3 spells CASSDPSSNTGELFF. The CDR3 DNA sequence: TGTGCCAGCAGTGATCCCAGTTCTAACACCGGGGAGCTGTTTTTT.

The CDR3 DNA sequence: TGTGCCAGCAGTATCGGAGGGGCCGAGTACAATGAGCAGTTCTTC. This sequence encodes CASSIGGAEYNEQFF. The chain recombines TRBV7-3 with TRBJ2-1; TRBD2 is a possible D gene (6 bases). CDR3 size: 15 residues. Trimming shortened V by 6 bases and J by 4 bases, and 16 bases separated the two germline ends. Germline V gives CDR1 SGHTA, CDR2 FQGTGA. Combining the CDR3 with reference TRBV7-3 and TRBJ2-1 gives the whole variable domain GAGVSQTPSNKVTEKGKYVELRCDPISGHTALYWYRQSLGQGPEFLIYFQGTGAADDSGLPNDRFFAVRPEGSVSTLKIQRTERGDSAVYLCASSIGGAEYNEQFFGPGTRLTVL.

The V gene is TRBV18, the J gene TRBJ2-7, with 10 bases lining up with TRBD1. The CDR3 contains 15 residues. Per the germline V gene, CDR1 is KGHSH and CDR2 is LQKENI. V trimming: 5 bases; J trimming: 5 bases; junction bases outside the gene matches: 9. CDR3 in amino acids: CASSSWTGGADEQYF. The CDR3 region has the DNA TGTGCCAGCTCATCCTGGACAGGGGGGGCGGACGAGCAGTACTTC.

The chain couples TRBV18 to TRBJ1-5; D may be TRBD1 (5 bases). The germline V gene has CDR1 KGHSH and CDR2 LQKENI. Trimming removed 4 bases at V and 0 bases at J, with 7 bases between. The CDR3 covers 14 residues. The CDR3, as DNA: TGTGCCAGCTCACGCCAGGGTAGCAATCAGCCCCAGCATTTT. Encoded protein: CASSRQGSNQPQHF.

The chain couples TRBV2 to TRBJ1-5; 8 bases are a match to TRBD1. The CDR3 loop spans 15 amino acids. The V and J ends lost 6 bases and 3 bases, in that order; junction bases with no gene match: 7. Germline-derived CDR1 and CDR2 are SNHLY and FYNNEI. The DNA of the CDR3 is TGTGCCAGCAGGCCCCCGGGACAGGTCAATCAGCCCCAGCATTTT. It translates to CASRPPGQVNQPQHF.

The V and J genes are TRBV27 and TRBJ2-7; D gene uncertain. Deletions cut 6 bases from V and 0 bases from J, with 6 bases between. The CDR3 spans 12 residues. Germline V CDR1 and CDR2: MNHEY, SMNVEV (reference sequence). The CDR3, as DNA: TGTGCCAGCAGGGCAGGCTCCTACGAGCAGTACTTC. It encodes CASRAGSYEQYF.

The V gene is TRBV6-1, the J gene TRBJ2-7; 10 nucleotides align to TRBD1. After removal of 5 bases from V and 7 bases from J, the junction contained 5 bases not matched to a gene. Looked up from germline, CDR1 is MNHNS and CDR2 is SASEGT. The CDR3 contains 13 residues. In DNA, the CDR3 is TGTGCCAGCAGTACGGGACAGGGGTGGGAGCAGTACTTC. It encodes CASSTGQGWEQYF.

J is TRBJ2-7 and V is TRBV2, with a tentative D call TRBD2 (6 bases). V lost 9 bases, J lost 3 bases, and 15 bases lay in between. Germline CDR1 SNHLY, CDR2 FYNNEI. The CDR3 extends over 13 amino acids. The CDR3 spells CASTPPAGYEQYF. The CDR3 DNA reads TGTGCCAGTACTCCTCCAGCGGGCTACGAGCAGTACTTC.

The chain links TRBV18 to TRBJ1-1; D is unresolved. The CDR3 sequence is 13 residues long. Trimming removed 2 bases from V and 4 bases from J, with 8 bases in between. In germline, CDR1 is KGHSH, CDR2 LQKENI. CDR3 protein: CASSPGQATEAFF. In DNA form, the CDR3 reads TGTGCCAGCTCACCAGGGCAGGCCACTGAAGCTTTCTTT.

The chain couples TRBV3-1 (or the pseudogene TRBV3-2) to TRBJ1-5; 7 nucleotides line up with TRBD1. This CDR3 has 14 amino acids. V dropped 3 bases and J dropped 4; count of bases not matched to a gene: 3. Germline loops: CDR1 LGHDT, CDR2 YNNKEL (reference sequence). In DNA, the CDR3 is TGTGCCAGCAGCCAGGGGACAGTGAATCAGCCCCAGCATTTT. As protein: CASSQGTVNQPQHF.

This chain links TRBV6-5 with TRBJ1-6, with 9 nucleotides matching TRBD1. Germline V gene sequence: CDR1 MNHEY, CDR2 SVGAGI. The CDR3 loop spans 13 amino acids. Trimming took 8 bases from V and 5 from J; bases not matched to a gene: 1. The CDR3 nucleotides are TGTGCCAGCGGACAGGGGAATAATTCACCCCTCCACTTT. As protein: CASGQGNNSPLHF.

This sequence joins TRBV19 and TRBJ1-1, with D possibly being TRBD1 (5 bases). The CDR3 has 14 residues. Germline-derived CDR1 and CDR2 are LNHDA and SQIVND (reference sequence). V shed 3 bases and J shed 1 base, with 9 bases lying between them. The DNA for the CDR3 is TGTGCCAGTAGTATGGGCAGGGAGAACACTGAAGCTTTCTTT. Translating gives CASSMGRENTEAFF.

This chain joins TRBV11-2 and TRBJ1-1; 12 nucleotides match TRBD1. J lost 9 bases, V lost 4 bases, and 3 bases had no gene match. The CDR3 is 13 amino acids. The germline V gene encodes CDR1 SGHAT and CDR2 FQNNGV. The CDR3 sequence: CASSSRDRGQAFF. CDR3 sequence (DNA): TGTGCCAGCAGCTCCCGGGACAGGGGGCAAGCTTTCTTT.

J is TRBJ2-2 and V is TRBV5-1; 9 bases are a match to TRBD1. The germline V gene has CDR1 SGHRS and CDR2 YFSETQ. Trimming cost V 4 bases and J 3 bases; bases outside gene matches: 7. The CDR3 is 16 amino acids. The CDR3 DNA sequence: TGCGCCAGCAGCCCCCCGGGACAGGGCGACACCGGGGAGCTGTTTTTT. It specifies CASSPPGQGDTGELFF.

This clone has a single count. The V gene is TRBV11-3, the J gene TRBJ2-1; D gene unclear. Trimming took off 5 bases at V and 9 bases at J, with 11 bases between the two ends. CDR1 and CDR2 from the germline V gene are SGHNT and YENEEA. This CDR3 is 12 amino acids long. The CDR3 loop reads CASSPRDSEQFF. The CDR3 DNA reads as TGTGCCAGCAGCCCTCGAGATAGTGAGCAGTTCTTC.

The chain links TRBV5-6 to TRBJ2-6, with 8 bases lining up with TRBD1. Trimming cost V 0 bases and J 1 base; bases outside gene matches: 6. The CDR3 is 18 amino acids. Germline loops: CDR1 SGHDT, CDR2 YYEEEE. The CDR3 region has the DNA TGTGCCAGCAGCTTGGTGGACAGGGCCCCGTCTGGGGCCAACGTCCTGACTTTC. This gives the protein CASSLVDRAPSGANVLTF.

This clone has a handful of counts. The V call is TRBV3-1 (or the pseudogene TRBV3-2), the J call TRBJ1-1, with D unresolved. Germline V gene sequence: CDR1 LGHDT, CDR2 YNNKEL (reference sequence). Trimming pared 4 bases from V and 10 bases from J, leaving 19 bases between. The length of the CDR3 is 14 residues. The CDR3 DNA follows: TGTGCCAGCAGCCCCTCGGGAAAGCGCTTGGGAGCTTTCTTT. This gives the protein CASSPSGKRLGAFF.

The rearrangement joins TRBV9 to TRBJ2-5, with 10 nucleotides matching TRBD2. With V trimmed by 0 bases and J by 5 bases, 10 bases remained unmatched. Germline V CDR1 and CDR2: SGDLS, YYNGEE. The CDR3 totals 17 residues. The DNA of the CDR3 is TGTGCCAGCAGCGTAGGCTCTAGCGGGGGCGTAATGGAGACCCAGTACTTC. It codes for CASSVGSSGGVMETQYF.